Below, 22 T cell receptor beta chains from the same sample are listed, as sequenced in a study of CD4 T cells in relation to SARS-CoV-2 and coronaviruses. Here immunoSEQ multiplex PCR was the method, and the copy in TCRdb shows in-frame clones only, minus some. This sample yields 18,000 or so clones, of which about 78% are seen a single time; roughly a fifth belongs to the top ten. No antigen has been identified for these receptors. The unexposed donors gave CD4+ T cells in 2011-2018, prior to COVID-19. The cells were cultured for 10 days before CD4+ T cells were isolated. The specimen sequenced was CD4+ T cells from PBMCs, cultured in vitro. All receptors come from a human donor in good health.

This clone was seen more than once but under ten times. This CDR3 is also generated by other DNA sequences in the sample. The chain has TRBV5-1 and TRBJ1-1, with D perhaps matching TRBD1 (5 bases). V gave up 0 bases and J gave up 0 bases, with 9 bases separating them. Germline CDR1 SGHRS, CDR2 YFSETQ. The CDR3 length is 15 residues. This CDR3 reads CASSLAGTLNTEAFF. The CDR3 nucleotides read TGCGCCAGCAGCTTGGCGGGGACCCTGAACACTGAAGCTTTCTTT.

This sequence joins TRBV5-6 and TRBJ1-6; D may be TRBD1 (5 bases). The CDR3 totals 16 residues. Trimming shortened V by 3 bases and J by 8 bases, and 18 bases separated the two germline ends. Germline values: CDR1 SGHDT, CDR2 YYEEEE. CDR3 sequence: CASSWRTSGTYSPLHF. The CDR3 DNA reads TGTGCCAGCAGCTGGAGGACGTCCGGGACCTATTCACCCCTCCACTTT.

This clone has just a few counts. The chain has TRBV10-3 and TRBJ1-5, with a possible D match to TRBD1 (6 bases). The CDR3 is 13 amino acids. The V gene lost 9 bases and the J gene lost 1 base, with 10 bases spanning the gap. Per germline, CDR1 ENHRY and CDR2 SYGVKD. CDR3 nucleotides: TGTGCCATACAGGGTGTGAGCAATCAGCCCCAGCATTTT. This encodes CAIQGVSNQPQHF.

The chain carries TRBV5-4 and TRBJ2-3, with D possibly TRBD1 on 5 matching bases. The CDR3 has 14 residues. Germline CDR1 SGHNT, CDR2 YYREEE (reference sequence). The V gene lost 10 bases and the J gene lost 2 bases, with 17 bases spanning the gap. The CDR3 DNA follows: TGTGCCGCTGGGGCATCATCGTCCACAGATACGCAGTATTTT. Its translation is CAAGASSSTDTQYF.

The chain is built from TRBV29-1 and TRBJ1-1; unclear D gene. Germline lookup yields CDR1 SQVTM and CDR2 ANQGSEA. The germline V and J ends were trimmed by 2 bases and 1 base, with 8 bases remaining between them. The CDR3 extends over 13 amino acids. CDR3 in amino acids: CSVELSTNTEAFF. CDR3 DNA sequence: TGCAGCGTTGAACTCTCGACGAACACTGAAGCTTTCTTT.

The chain employs TRBV18 and TRBJ2-1, with TRBD2 identical over 11 bases. Germline CDR1 and CDR2: KGHSH and LQKENI. The J segment lost 4 bases and the V segment lost 6 bases, leaving 5 bases of the junction unmatched. The CDR3 has 15 residues. CDR3 protein: CASSPGLAGYNEQFF. The DNA of the CDR3 is TGTGCCAGCTCCCCAGGACTAGCGGGTTACAATGAGCAGTTCTTC.

The chain is built from TRBV27 and TRBJ2-4; D may be TRBD1 or TRBD2 (6 bases each). V lost 5 bases to trimming and J lost 3 bases, with 17 bases between them. Germline loops: CDR1 MNHEY, CDR2 SMNVEV (reference sequence). The CDR3 is 16 amino acids. DNA of the CDR3: TGTGCCAGCAGTGGGGGGACACTGGGTGGCAAAAACATTCAGTACTTC. Protein: CASSGGTLGGKNIQYF.

The gene calls are TRBV24-1 and TRBJ2-1, with TRBD2 as a possible D gene (5 bases). CDR3 length: 16 amino acids. Germline CDR1 KGHDR, CDR2 SFDVKD. V was pared by 0 bases and J by 7 bases, with 15 bases between. CDR3 amino acids: CATSDLPSNSLNEQFF. The CDR3 DNA reads TGTGCCACCAGTGATTTGCCTAGCAATTCTCTTAATGAGCAGTTCTTC.

V is TRBV3-1 (or the pseudogene TRBV3-2) and J is TRBJ1-1; no definite D call. With 5 bases removed from V and 0 bases from J, the gap between germline ends came to 7 bases. CDR1 and CDR2 from the germline V gene are LGHDT and YNNKEL (reference sequence). This CDR3 has 13 amino acids. The CDR3 DNA is TGTGCCAGCAGCGCCCGACTGAACACTGAAGCTTTCTTT. As protein: CASSARLNTEAFF.

The chain couples TRBV19 to TRBJ1-5; D not certain. Germline V CDR1 and CDR2: LNHDA, SQIVND (reference sequence). The length of the CDR3 is 14 residues. V lost 2 bases and J 6 bases, leaving 11 bases between the germline ends. CDR3 region: CASSITGNRQPQHF. CDR3 in DNA: TGTGCCAGTAGTATAACGGGAAATCGTCAGCCCCAGCATTTT.

The V and J genes are TRBV28 and TRBJ2-5, with 9 bases fitting TRBD1. J lost 5 bases, V lost 2 bases, and 6 bases had no gene match. CDR1 and CDR2 from the germline V gene are MDHEN and SYDVKM. This CDR3 is 15 amino acids long. The CDR3 reads CASSLADRGVETQYF. In DNA, the CDR3 is TGTGCCAGCAGTTTAGCGGACAGGGGTGTTGAGACCCAGTACTTC.

The chain employs TRBV20-1 and TRBJ1-2; 9 bases align to TRBD1. After removal of 3 bases from V and 8 bases from J, the junction contained 7 bases not matched to a gene. Germline CDR1 DFQATT, CDR2 SNEGSKA (reference sequence). CDR3 length: 13 residues. In DNA form, the CDR3 reads TGCAGTGCTAGTAAAACAGGGGGCGGGGGCTACACCTTC. It specifies CSASKTGGGGYTF.

This clone was counted between two and nine times. The gene calls are TRBV7-6 and TRBJ2-7; no definite D call. This CDR3 has 14 residues. The V gene's germline CDR1 is SGHVS and CDR2 FNYEAQ. The V end was cut by 1 base, the J end by 4 bases, with 11 bases between. The CDR3 DNA sequence: TGTGCCAGCAGCTTAGTTAGGAATTCGTACGAGCAGTACTTC. This codes for CASSLVRNSYEQYF.

This chain joins TRBV4-2 and TRBJ2-1, with 14 bases matching TRBD2. Germline CDR1 is LGHNA and CDR2 is YNFKEQ. V was clipped by 4 bases and J by 12 bases; unmatched bases: 2. This CDR3 contains 13 residues. In DNA form, the CDR3 reads TGTGCCAGCAGCCCGGGACTAGCGGGAGCGCAGTTCTTC. This encodes CASSPGLAGAQFF.

The chain employs TRBV10-3 and TRBJ2-7; no reliable D call. Germline CDR1 ENHRY, CDR2 SYGVKD. V was trimmed by 4 bases and J by 2 bases, leaving 9 bases between them. CDR3 size: 13 residues. CDR3 loop: CAISVSAAYEQYF. CDR3 in DNA: TGTGCCATCAGTGTTTCGGCCGCCTACGAGCAGTACTTC.

Worth noting for this clone: At one boundary the junction diverges from the germline segment, which might be a read error. The chain joins TRBV7-2 to TRBJ2-7; D possibly matches TRBD1 or TRBD2 (7 bases each). Looked up from germline, CDR1 is SGHTA and CDR2 is FQGNSA. The CDR3 has 13 residues. CDR3 bases: TGTGCCAGCAGCTTAGCGAGGGAGGGGGCCTCGAACTTC. This encodes CASSLAREGASNF.

The chain combines TRBV28 with TRBJ2-7; 8 positions match TRBD1. The CDR3 sequence is 12 residues long. Per germline, CDR1 MDHEN and CDR2 SYDVKM. V dropped 10 bases and J dropped 3; count of bases not matched to a gene: 5. The CDR3 coding sequence is TGTGCCACCAGGGGGCCCGACTACGAGCAGTACTTC. The encoded protein is CATRGPDYEQYF.

The gene calls are TRBV10-2 and TRBJ1-3; unclear D gene. Trimming stripped 6 bases from V and 7 bases from J, with 10 bases between. In germline, CDR1 is WSHSY, CDR2 SAAADI. The CDR3 contains 12 residues. CDR3 coding DNA: TGCGCCAGCAGCCGGGCGGATAACACCATATATTTT. It specifies CASSRADNTIYF.

This rearrangement joins TRBV15 to TRBJ1-5; weak D call: TRBD1 (6 bases). The V and J ends lost 5 bases and 4 bases respectively, with 15 bases between them. Per germline, CDR1 LNHNV and CDR2 YYDKDF (reference sequence). The CDR3 spans 15 residues. The CDR3 bases are TGTGCCACCAGCGGGAGGACAGTCTTGAATCAGCCCCAGCATTTT. Translated: CATSGRTVLNQPQHF.

CDR3 sequence reads: CASSQVIGQNFNEQFF. The CDR3 DNA sequence: TGTGCCAGCAGCCAAGTAATCGGGCAGAATTTCAATGAGCAGTTCTTC. The chain recombines TRBV14 with TRBJ2-1; the D is unclear. The CDR3 runs 16 residues. The germline CDR1 and CDR2 sequences are SGHDN and FVKESK. The V gene lost 1 base and the J gene lost 6 bases, with 16 bases spanning the gap.

This chain joins TRBV10-3 and TRBJ1-4; the match to TRBD1 covers 10 bases. CDR1 and CDR2 from the germline V gene are ENHRY and SYGVKD. Germline trimming cut 3 bases from V and 12 bases from J; bases unmatched to any gene: 7. The CDR3 contains 14 residues. The CDR3 DNA reads as TGTGCCATCAGTGATGGGACAGGGGCTCCCGAACTGTTTTTT. Translated, it gives CAISDGTGAPELFF.

J is TRBJ2-1 and V is TRBV28; D might be TRBD2 (6 bases). CDR3 length: 18 residues. The V gene lost 5 bases and the J gene lost 4 bases, with 24 bases spanning the gap. Looked up from germline, CDR1 is MDHEN and CDR2 is SYDVKM. The chain's CDR3 is CASSPLFGRVVGYNEQFF. Written as DNA, the CDR3 is TGTGCCAGCAGTCCCCTGTTCGGGAGAGTCGTTGGGTACAATGAGCAGTTCTTC.